A single sample gave rise to the 3 T cell receptor beta chains below, sequenced in a study of cytomegalovirus exposure and HLA in healthy donors. Generated by immunoSEQ multiplex PCR, the TCRdb table keeps only in-frame clones and is missing some. The table has some 90,000 clones, around 90% seen once. The sequencing sample was made of PBMCs. The receptors come from a woman under 40 in good health and CMV-seronegative.

The chain links TRBV6-1 to TRBJ2-7; TRBD1 agrees at 7 bases. The length of the CDR3 is 14 residues. J gave up 6 bases and V 5 bases, and 10 bases lay outside the gene matches. The germline V gene has CDR1 MNHNS and CDR2 SASEGT. The CDR3 reads CASSIDRARGEQYF. The CDR3 coding sequence is TGTGCCAGCAGTATCGACAGGGCCCGAGGCGAGCAGTACTTC.

The CDR3 loop reads CASSRTLAGEAIGELFF. CDR3 DNA sequence: TGTGCCAGCTCACGAACCTTAGCGGGAGAGGCGATCGGGGAGCTGTTTTTT. The V call is TRBV18, the J call TRBJ2-2, with TRBD2 identical over 9 bases. This CDR3 has 17 residues. Germline lookup yields CDR1 KGHSH and CDR2 LQKENI. The V gene end was trimmed by 4 bases and the J gene end by 7 bases; junction bases not matched to a gene: 13. Looking up the rest from reference TRBV18 and TRBJ2-2 gives the full variable domain: NAGVMQNPRHLVRRRGQEARLRCSPMKGHSHVYWYRQLPEEGLKFMVYLQKENIIDESGMPKERFSAEFPKEGPSILRIQQVVRGDSAAYFCASSRTLAGEAIGELFFGEGSRLTVL.

V gene TRBV2 combines with J gene TRBJ1-1; no definite D call. Trimming cost V 5 bases and J 0 bases, with 7 bases left between them. The CDR3 runs 13 residues. Per the germline V gene, CDR1 is SNHLY and CDR2 is FYNNEI. The DNA for the CDR3 is TGTGCCAGCAGTTCCAGATTGAACACTGAAGCTTTCTTT. As protein: CASSSRLNTEAFF. The variable domain in full, with the rest retrieved from reference TRBV2 and TRBJ1-1, is EPEVTQTPSHQVTQMGQEVILRCVPISNHLYFYWYRQILGQKVEFLVSFYNNEISEKSEIFDDQFSVERPDGSNFTLKIRSTKLEDSAMYFCASSSRLNTEAFFGQGTRLTVV.